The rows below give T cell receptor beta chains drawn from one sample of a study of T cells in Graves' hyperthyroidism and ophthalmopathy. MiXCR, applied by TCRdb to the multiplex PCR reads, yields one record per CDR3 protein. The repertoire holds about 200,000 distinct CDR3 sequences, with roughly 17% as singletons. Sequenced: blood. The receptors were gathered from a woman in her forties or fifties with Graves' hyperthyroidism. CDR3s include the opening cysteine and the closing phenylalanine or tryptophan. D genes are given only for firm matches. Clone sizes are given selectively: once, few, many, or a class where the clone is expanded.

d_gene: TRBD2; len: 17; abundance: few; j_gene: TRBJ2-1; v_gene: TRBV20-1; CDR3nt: TGCAGTGCCCCCCACGCTAGCGGGAGGAGTCCCTACAATGAGCAGTTCTTC; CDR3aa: CSAPHASGRSPYNEQFF
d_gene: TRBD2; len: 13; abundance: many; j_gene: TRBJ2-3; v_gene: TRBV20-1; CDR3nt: TGCAGTGCTAGTACGGGAGGGACAGATACGCAGTATTTT; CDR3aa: CSASTGGTDTQYF
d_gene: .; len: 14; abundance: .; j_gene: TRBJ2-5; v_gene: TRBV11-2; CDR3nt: TGTGCCAGCAGCTTTAAACACCACCAAGAGACCCAGTACTTC; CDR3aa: CASSFKHHQETQYF
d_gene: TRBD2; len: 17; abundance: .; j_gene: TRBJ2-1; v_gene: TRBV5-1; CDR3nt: TGCGCCAGCACCCCCGGCGGCGGGAGGAGTCCCTACAATGAGCAGTTCTTC; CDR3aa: CASTPGGGRSPYNEQFF
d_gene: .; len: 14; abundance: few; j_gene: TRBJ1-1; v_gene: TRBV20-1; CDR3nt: TGCAGTGCTGCTCAAGGGGGGGGGAGCACTGAAGCTTTCTTT; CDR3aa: CSAAQGGGSTEAFF
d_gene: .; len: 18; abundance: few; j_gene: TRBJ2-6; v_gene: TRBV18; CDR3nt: TGTGCCAGCTCACCACCACAGCAACTCAGCTCTGGGGCCAACGTCCTGACTTTC; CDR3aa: CASSPPQQLSSGANVLTF
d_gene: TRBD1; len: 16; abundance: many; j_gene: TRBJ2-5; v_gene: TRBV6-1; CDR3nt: TGTGCCAGCAGTTCCACTCTTGAAGGGACAGTGGAGACCCAGTACTTC; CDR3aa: CASSSTLEGTVETQYF
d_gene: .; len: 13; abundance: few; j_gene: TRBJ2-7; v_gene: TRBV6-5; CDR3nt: TGTGCCAGCAGTTACGCGCACGACTACGAGCAGTACTTC; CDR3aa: CASSYAHDYEQYF
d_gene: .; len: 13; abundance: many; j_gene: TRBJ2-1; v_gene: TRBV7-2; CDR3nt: TGTGCCAGCAGCTTCGGAACGTACAATGAGCAGTTCTTC; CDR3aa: CASSFGTYNEQFF
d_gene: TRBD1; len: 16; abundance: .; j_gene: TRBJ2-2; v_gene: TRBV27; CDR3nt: TGTGCCAGCAGTTTACTCGGGACAGCGAACACCGGGGAGCTGTTTTTT; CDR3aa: CASSLLGTANTGELFF